This passage covers 16 T cell receptor beta chains from one sample sequenced in a study of metastatic and nonmetastatic thyroid tumors. No patient received treatment before thyroid surgery. TCRdb re-called clones from the PCR reads using MiXCR. This table holds 40,000 to 50,000 clones, 9.5% to 13% found once. Material for sequencing was blood. Every receptor here comes from a male donor with papillary thyroid cancer or a benign thyroid nodule (not recorded which). Some clones in this sample may be carry-over from other donors' samples.

This clone was found many times. The rearrangement joins TRBV2 to TRBJ2-5; D unclear. The CDR3 covers 15 residues. The V gene's germline CDR1 is SNHLY and CDR2 FYNNEI. Trimming stripped 1 base from V and 5 bases from J, with 14 bases between. The CDR3 spells CASSEGLDLGETQYF. Written as DNA, the CDR3 is TGTGCCAGCAGTGAAGGGCTAGATCTAGGGGAGACCCAGTACTTC.

As regards this clone: A junction boundary mismatches the germline segment, possibly from a read error. The J gene is TRBJ2-2, the V gene TRBV30, with a possible D match to TRBD2 (5 bases). CDR3 length: 12 residues. The germline gives CDR1 GTSNPN, CDR2 SVGIG (reference sequence). This CDR3 reads CAWHFYTGDLFF. CDR3 DNA sequence: TGTGCCTGGCACTTCTACACCGGGGATCTGTTTTTT.

This clone was seen ten or more times. V usage is TRBV20-1 and J usage is TRBJ2-1; D gene ambiguous. The CDR3 has 13 amino acids. Per germline, CDR1 DFQATT and CDR2 SNEGSKA (reference sequence). Trimming pared 0 bases from V and 6 bases from J, leaving 9 bases between. The CDR3, as DNA: TGCAGTGCTAGAGAGATTCTAGGCAATGAGCAGTTCTTC. It encodes CSAREILGNEQFF.

The chain combines TRBV12-3 or TRBV12-4 with TRBJ2-1, with D perhaps TRBD1 (6 bases). Trimming shortened V by 7 bases and J by 7 bases, and 14 bases separated the two germline ends. The CDR3 loop spans 13 amino acids. Here the CDR3 DNA reads TGTGCCAGCACCCGAGGGGGTTCGAATGAGCAGTTCTTC. Its protein product is CASTRGGSNEQFF.

This clone has at least ten counts. This chain uses TRBV6-1 with TRBJ1-1, with D unclear. The CDR3 totals 13 residues. The germline CDR1 and CDR2 sequences are MNHNS and SASEGT. V was shortened by 5 bases and J by 5 bases, with 12 bases between the two germline ends. CDR3 sequence reads: CASSRGRRTEAFF. The CDR3 nucleotides read TGTGCCAGCAGTAGAGGTAGGAGGACTGAAGCTTTCTTT.

The sample holds many counts of this clone. The same CDR3 can be traced to other DNA sequences in this sample. This chain links TRBV28 with TRBJ2-1; D call uncertain. CDR3 length equals 15 residues. The germline gives CDR1 MDHEN, CDR2 SYDVKM. Trimming removed 2 bases from V and 1 base from J, with 9 bases in between. The CDR3 is CASSLKVGSYNEQFF. In DNA form, the CDR3 reads TGTGCCAGCAGTTTAAAAGTGGGGTCCTACAATGAGCAGTTCTTC. The entire variable domain, with the rest obtained from reference TRBV28 and TRBJ2-1, is as follows: DVKVTQSSRYLVKRTGEKVFLECVQDMDHENMFWYRQDPGLGLRLIYFSYDVKMKEKGDIPEGYSVSREKKERFSLILESASTNQTSMYLCASSLKVGSYNEQFFGPGTRLTVL.

The sample holds many counts of this clone. The J gene is TRBJ2-2, the V gene TRBV5-1, with 10 bases aligning to TRBD2. The CDR3 has 14 amino acids. V trimming: 2 bases; J trimming: 8 bases; junction bases outside the gene matches: 3. The germline gives CDR1 SGHRS, CDR2 YFSETQ. The CDR3 is CASSLRTSGGELFF. The CDR3 DNA sequence: TGCGCCAGCAGCTTACGGACTAGCGGAGGGGAGCTGTTTTTT.

This clone was found once. The CDR3 end shows no conserved phenylalanine or tryptophan, and so a read error is likely. The chain combines TRBV20-1 with TRBJ2-1; the D gene is possibly TRBD2 (6 bases). The CDR3 length is 14 residues. Trimming removed 1 base at V and 9 bases at J, with 16 bases between. Germline lookup yields CDR1 DFQATT and CDR2 SNEGSKA (reference sequence). DNA of the CDR3: TGCAGTGCTAGAGGGGACTCACCGCGACGTGAGCAGTTCTGC. Translation gives CSARGDSPRREQFC.

The sample holds many counts of this clone. The chain links TRBV6-1 to TRBJ2-3; D ambiguous. The CDR3 sequence is 14 residues long. The V and J ends lost 6 bases and 0 bases respectively, with 10 bases between them. CDR1 and CDR2 from the germline V gene are MNHNS and SASEGT. CDR3 bases: TGTGCCAGCAGCAGGACGGTCAGCACAGATACGCAGTATTTT. It yields the protein CASSRTVSTDTQYF.

At least ten counts were recorded for this clone. V gene TRBV6-1 combines with J gene TRBJ1-5; no definite D call. The CDR3 runs to 15 residues. V was trimmed by 5 bases and J by 0 bases, leaving 11 bases between them. From germline, CDR1 is MNHNS and CDR2 SASEGT. The CDR3: CASSLGLPSNQPQHF. The CDR3 DNA reads TGTGCCAGCAGTTTAGGACTCCCTAGCAATCAGCCCCAGCATTTT.

This clone was observed a handful of times. A much bigger clone sits one base away, suggesting this may be a read error. The chain recombines TRBV12-3 or TRBV12-4 with TRBJ2-5, with unresolved D. The CDR3 totals 11 residues. V gave up 7 bases and J gave up 6 bases, with 9 bases separating them. CDR3 nucleotide sequence: TGTGCCAGCATTGACACGAAGACCCAGTACTTC. This sequence encodes CASIDTKTQYF.

This clone was detected many times. V and J are TRBV28 and TRBJ1-3; D uncertain. V dropped 3 bases and J dropped 5 bases, with 8 bases sitting between them. The CDR3 has 13 residues. CDR1 is MDHEN, CDR2 SYDVKM, per germline. The CDR3 DNA follows: TGTGCCAGCAGTTTGCTTGTCAGAAACACCATATATTTT. Amino acids: CASSLLVRNTIYF. The full variable domain, completed using reference TRBV28 and TRBJ1-3, is DVKVTQSSRYLVKRTGEKVFLECVQDMDHENMFWYRQDPGLGLRLIYFSYDVKMKEKGDIPEGYSVSREKKERFSLILESASTNQTSMYLCASSLLVRNTIYFGEGSWLTVV.

This clone was counted only a few times. The V gene is TRBV11-2, the J gene TRBJ2-3; 9 bases align to TRBD2. Germline V gene sequence: CDR1 SGHAT, CDR2 FQNNGV. The junction had 13 bases not matched to a gene; V was cut back by 0 bases and J by 6 bases. The length of the CDR3 is 18 residues. In DNA form, the CDR3 reads TGTGCCAGCAGCTTAGACATAAAGGGTAGCGGGAGAGACGATACGCAGTATTTT. It encodes CASSLDIKGSGRDDTQYF.

By share, this clone counts as medium-sized. The chain is built from TRBV28 and TRBJ1-2; D uncertain. Deletions cut 7 bases from V and 4 bases from J, with 16 bases between. The germline gives CDR1 MDHEN, CDR2 SYDVKM. This CDR3 comprises 14 residues. The CDR3 region has the DNA TGTGCCAGCACCCTGGAGGGTTTCGCCTATGGCTACACCTTC. Amino acid sequence: CASTLEGFAYGYTF.

This clone was seen many times. The V and J genes are TRBV9 and TRBJ2-2; 8 bases are shared with TRBD2. This CDR3 has 16 residues. The J segment lost 7 bases and the V segment lost 0 bases, leaving 8 bases of the junction unmatched. The germline V gene has CDR1 SGDLS and CDR2 YYNGEE. The CDR3 is CASSVGGREEDGELFF. The CDR3 bases are TGTGCCAGCAGCGTAGGTGGGCGGGAGGAGGACGGGGAGCTGTTTTTT.

In its sample, this clone was seen many times. The chain carries TRBV7-8 and TRBJ2-3, with 14 bases fitting TRBD2. CDR3 length: 17 residues. J was trimmed by 3 bases and V by 5 bases; bases with no gene match: 7. The germline CDR1 and CDR2 sequences are SGHVS and FQNEAQ. In DNA form, the CDR3 reads TGTGCCAGCAGCACCATCGGACTAGCGGGGGGAACAGATACGCAGTATTTT. The encoded protein is CASSTIGLAGGTDTQYF.